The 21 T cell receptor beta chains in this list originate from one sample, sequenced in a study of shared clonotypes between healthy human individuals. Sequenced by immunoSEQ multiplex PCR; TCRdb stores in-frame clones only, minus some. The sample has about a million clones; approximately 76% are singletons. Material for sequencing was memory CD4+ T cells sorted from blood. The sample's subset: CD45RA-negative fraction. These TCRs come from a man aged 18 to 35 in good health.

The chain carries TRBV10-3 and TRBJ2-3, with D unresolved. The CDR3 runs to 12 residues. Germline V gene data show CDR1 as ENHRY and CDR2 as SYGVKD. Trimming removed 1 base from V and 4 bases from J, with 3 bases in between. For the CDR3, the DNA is TGTGCCATCAGTGAGTTGCCAGATACGCAGTATTTT. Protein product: CAISELPDTQYF.

The CDR3 sequence: CAWSASSYEQYF. CDR3 in DNA: TGTGCCTGGAGTGCCTCATCCTACGAGCAGTACTTC. The J gene is TRBJ2-7, the V gene TRBV30; D remains ambiguous. Germline CDR1 and CDR2: GTSNPN and SVGIG (reference sequence). The CDR3 contains 12 residues. Between the trimmed V and J ends, which lost 1 base and 1 base, there was a span of 5 bases. The variable domain in full, completed from reference TRBV30 and TRBJ2-7, reads SQTIHQWPATLVQPVGSPLSLECTVEGTSNPNLYWYRQAAGRGLQLLFYSVGIGQISSEVPQNLSASRPQDRQFILSSKKLLLSDSGFYLCAWSASSYEQYFGPGTRLTVT.

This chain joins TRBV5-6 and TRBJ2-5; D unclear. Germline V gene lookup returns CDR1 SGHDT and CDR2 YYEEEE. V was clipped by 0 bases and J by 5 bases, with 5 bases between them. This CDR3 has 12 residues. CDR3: CASSLARETQYF. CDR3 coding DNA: TGTGCCAGCAGCTTGGCCCGGGAGACCCAGTACTTC.

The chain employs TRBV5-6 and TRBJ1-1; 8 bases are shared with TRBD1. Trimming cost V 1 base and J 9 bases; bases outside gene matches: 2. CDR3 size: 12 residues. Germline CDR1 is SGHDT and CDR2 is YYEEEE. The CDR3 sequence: CASSLTGGQAFF. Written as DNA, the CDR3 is TGTGCCAGCAGCTTGACAGGGGGGCAAGCTTTCTTT.

The CDR3 DNA reads TGTGCCAGCAGTGGCGATGTAATCGGCGATCAGCCCCAGCATTTT. Residues: CASSGDVIGDQPQHF. The rearrangement links TRBV2 to TRBJ1-5; unclear D gene. From germline, CDR1 is SNHLY and CDR2 FYNNEI. V gave up 4 bases and J gave up 5 bases, with 15 bases separating them. This CDR3 is built from 15 residues.

This chain's CDR3 is CASSHPEGTEAFF. The CDR3 DNA follows: TGTGCCAGCAGCCACCCGGAAGGCACTGAAGCTTTCTTT. The rearrangement links TRBV6-5 to TRBJ1-1; D remains ambiguous. Germline V gene data show CDR1 as MNHEY and CDR2 as SVGAGI. V lost 6 bases and J 4 bases, leaving 12 bases between the germline ends. This CDR3 contains 13 residues.

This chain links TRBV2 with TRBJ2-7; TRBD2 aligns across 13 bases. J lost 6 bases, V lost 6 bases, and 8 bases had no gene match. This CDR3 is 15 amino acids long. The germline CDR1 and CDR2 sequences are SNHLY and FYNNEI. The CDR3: CASSLGLAGTFEQYF. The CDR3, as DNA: TGTGCCAGCAGCCTGGGACTAGCGGGAACGTTCGAGCAGTACTTC.

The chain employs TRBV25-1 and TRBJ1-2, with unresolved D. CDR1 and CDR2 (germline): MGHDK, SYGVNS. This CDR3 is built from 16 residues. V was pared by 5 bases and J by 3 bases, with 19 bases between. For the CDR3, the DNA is TGTGCCAGCAGTAGGTTGAATACGGGTAAAGACTATGGCTACACCTTC. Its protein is CASSRLNTGKDYGYTF.

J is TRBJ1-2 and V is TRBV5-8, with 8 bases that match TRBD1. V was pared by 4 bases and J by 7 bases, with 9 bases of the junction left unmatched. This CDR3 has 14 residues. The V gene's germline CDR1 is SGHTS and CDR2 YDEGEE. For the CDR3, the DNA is TGTGCCAGCAGCACAGGACAGGGAAAAAGTGGCTACACCTTC. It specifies CASSTGQGKSGYTF.

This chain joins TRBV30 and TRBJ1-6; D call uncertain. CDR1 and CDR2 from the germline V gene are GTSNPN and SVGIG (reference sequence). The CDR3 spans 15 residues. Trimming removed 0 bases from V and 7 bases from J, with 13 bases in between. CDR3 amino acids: CAWSVEHRRNSPLHF. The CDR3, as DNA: TGTGCCTGGAGTGTCGAGCACCGAAGAAATTCACCCCTCCACTTT.

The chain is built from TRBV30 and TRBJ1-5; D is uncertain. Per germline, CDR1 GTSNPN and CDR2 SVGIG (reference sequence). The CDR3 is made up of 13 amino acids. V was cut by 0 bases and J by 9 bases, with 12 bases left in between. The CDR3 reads CAWSVTEFGPQHF. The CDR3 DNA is TGTGCCTGGAGTGTAACGGAGTTTGGGCCCCAGCATTTT.

The CDR3: CASTVPHSGQQFSGNTIYF. In DNA, the CDR3 is TGTGCCAGCACCGTTCCTCATAGCGGACAGCAATTCTCTGGAAACACCATATATTTT. V usage is TRBV9 and J usage is TRBJ1-3, with D perhaps matching TRBD1 (6 bases). Trimming took off 6 bases at V and 0 bases at J, with 25 bases between the two ends. Germline V CDR1 and CDR2: SGDLS, YYNGEE. There are 19 residues in the CDR3.

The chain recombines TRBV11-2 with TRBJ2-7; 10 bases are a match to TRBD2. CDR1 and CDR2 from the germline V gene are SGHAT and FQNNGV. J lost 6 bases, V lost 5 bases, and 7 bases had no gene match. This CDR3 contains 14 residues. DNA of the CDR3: TGTGCCAGCAGCACGCCGGGACTAGCGATCGAGCAGTACTTC. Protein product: CASSTPGLAIEQYF.

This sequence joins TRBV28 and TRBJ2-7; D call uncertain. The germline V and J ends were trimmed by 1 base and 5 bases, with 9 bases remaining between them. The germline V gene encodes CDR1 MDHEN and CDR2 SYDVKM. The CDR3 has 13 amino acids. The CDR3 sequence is CASSLSVWNEQYF. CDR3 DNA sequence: TGTGCCAGCAGTTTATCAGTTTGGAACGAGCAGTACTTC.

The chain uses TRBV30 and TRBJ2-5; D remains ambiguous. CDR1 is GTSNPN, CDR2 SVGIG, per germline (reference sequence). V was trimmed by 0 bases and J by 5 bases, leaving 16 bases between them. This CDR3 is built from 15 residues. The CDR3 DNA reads TGTGCCTGGAGTGTACGTTCAGGCTTCCGCGAGACCCAGTACTTC. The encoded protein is CAWSVRSGFRETQYF.

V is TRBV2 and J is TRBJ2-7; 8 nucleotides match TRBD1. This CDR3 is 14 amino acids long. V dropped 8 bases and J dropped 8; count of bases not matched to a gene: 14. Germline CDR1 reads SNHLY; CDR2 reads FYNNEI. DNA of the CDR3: TGTGCCAGCGAACCGGGACAGGTTTCATATAAGCAGTACTTC. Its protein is CASEPGQVSYKQYF.

The CDR3 loop is CASSLLGRNAIKQYF. The CDR3 DNA reads as TGTGCCAGCAGTTTATTGGGCAGGAACGCTATCAAGCAGTACTTC. The chain links TRBV27 to TRBJ2-5; D unclear. The germline gives CDR1 MNHEY, CDR2 SMNVEV (reference sequence). Trimming cost V 1 base and J 11 bases, with 20 bases left between them. This CDR3 comprises 15 residues.

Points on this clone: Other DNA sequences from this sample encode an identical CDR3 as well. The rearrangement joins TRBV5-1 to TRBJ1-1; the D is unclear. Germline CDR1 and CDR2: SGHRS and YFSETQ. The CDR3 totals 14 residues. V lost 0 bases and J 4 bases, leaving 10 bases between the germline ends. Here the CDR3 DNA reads TGCGCCAGCAGCTTGGGCGGGTTGGGCACTGAAGCTTTCTTT. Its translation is CASSLGGLGTEAFF.

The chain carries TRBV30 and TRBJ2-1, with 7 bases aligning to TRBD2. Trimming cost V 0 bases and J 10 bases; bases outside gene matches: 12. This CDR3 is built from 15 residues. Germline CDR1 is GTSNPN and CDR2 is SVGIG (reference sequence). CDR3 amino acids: CAWSVGGSTFSEQFF. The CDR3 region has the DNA TGTGCCTGGAGTGTTGGCGGGAGTACCTTCTCGGAGCAGTTCTTC.

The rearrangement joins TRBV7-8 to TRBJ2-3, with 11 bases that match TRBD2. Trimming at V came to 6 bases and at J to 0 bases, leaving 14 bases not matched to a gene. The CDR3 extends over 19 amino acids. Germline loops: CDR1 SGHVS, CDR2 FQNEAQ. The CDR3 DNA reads TGTGCCAGCAGACGGACAGGACTTCTAGCGGGGGGAAGCACAGATACGCAGTATTTT. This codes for CASRRTGLLAGGSTDTQYF. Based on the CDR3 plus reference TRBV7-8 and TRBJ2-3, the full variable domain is GAGVSQSPRYKVAKRGQDVALRCDPISGHVSLFWYQQALGQGPEFLTYFQNEAQLDKSGLPSDRFFAERPEGSVSTLKIQRTQQEDSAVYLCASRRTGLLAGGSTDTQYFGPGTRLTVL.

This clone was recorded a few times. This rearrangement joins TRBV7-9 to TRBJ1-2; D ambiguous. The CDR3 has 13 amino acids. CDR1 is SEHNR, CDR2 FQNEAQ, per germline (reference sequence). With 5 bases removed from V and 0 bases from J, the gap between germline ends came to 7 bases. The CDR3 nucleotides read TGTGCCAGCAGCCCCGGGACTAACTATGGCTACACCTTC. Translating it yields CASSPGTNYGYTF.